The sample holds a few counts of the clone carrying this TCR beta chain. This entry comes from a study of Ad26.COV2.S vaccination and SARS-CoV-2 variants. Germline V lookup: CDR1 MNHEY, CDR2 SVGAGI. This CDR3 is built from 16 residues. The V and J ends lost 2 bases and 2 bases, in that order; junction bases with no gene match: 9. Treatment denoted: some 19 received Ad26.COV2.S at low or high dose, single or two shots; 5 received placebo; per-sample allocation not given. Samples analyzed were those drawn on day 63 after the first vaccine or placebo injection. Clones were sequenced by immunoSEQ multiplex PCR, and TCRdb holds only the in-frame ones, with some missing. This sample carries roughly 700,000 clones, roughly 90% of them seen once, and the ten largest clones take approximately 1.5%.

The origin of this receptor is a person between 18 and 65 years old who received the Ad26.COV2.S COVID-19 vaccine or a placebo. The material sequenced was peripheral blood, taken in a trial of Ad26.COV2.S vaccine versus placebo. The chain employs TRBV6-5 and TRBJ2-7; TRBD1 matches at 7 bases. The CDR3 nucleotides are TGTGCCAGCAGTTACCTCGAGGGGGCACCTACCTACGAGCAGTACTTC. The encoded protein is CASSYLEGAPTYEQYF.